The clone carrying this TCR beta chain was seen a few times. What it binds is unknown. Germline V gene lookup returns CDR1 SNHLY and CDR2 FYNNEI. The V and J ends lost 6 bases and 0 bases respectively, with 9 bases between them. CDR3 length: 13 amino acids. Pools of viral peptides were used by the ViraFEST assay to expand antigen-specific CD4+ T cells ahead of sequencing. After more than 8 days in culture, the CD4+ T cells were isolated. Among the vaccine recipients, none had a prior SARS-CoV-2 infection, and nucleocapsid antibodies were negative. Cultivation was performed at 1.5 million to 2 million PBMC per well with 8.5 to 10 IU/ml IL-2 and approximately 9.2 ug/ml peptides added. Assay used: immunoSEQ multiplex PCR; TCRdb lists only in-frame clones, some missing. Of 65,000 to 85,000 clones listed, over 70% are singletons. This record belongs to a study of vaccination effects on CD4 cells after COVID-19.

Notes on the study in general: The vaccine-induced clones of healthy vaccinees included only 1 of 255 that cross-reacted with common cold coronaviruses. The study found marked clonal contraction of infection- and vaccine-induced clones late after vaccination. Convalescent patients in the study were few, and early post-infection timepoints were absent.

The clonotype comes from a human donor who received a COVID-19 vaccine. V usage is TRBV2 and J usage is TRBJ2-7; no clear D gene. The sample was CD4+ T cells from PBMCs cultured with SARS-CoV-2 spike peptides, taken before COVID-19 vaccination. CDR3 DNA: TGTGCCAGCAGCCTGGCCAACTCCTACGAGCAGTACGTC. It encodes CASSLANSYEQYV.